This T cell receptor beta chain appears in the sequencing data of a study of T cell changes during pregnancy in multiple sclerosis. Only in-frame clones appear in the TCRdb table, and some are missing; sequencing was by immunoSEQ multiplex PCR. The data hold some 21,000 clones, with 85% observed a single time. The CDR3 spans 15 residues. Trimming removed 2 bases at V and 10 bases at J, with 15 bases between. Germline loops: CDR1 MNHEY, CDR2 SMNVEV (reference sequence). The sample holds a few counts of this clone. The TCR sequence derives from a female donor in good health, enrolled as a control in a pregnancy study. This rearrangement joins TRBV27 to TRBJ1-6, with D uncertain. The starting material was CD8+ T cells from peripheral blood mononuclear cells, obtained in the first trimester of pregnancy. CDR3 coding DNA: TGTGCCAGCAGTTTAGATGCAGGATGGAGGTCACCCCTCCACTTT. Its translation is CASSLDAGWRSPLHF.